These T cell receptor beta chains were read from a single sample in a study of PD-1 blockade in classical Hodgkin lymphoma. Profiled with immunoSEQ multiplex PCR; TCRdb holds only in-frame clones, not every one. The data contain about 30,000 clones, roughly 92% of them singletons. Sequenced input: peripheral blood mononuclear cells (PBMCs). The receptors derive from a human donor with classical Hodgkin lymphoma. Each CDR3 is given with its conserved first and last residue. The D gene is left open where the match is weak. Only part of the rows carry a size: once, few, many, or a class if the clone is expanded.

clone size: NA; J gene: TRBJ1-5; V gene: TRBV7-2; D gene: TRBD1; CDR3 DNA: TGTGCCAGCAGCTCAACGGGGACAGGGGTTTATCAGCCCCAGCATTTT; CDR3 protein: CASSSTGTGVYQPQHF
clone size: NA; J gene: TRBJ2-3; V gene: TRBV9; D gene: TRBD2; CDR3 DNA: TGTGCCAGCAGCGTAGAAGGTCTAGCGGGATATGGTACGCAGTATTTT; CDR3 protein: CASSVEGLAGYGTQYF
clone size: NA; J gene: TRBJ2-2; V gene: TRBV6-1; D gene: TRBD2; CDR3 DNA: TGTGCCAGCAGTGAACAGCCTAGCGGGAGGGACACCGGGGAGCTGTTTTTT; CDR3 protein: CASSEQPSGRDTGELFF
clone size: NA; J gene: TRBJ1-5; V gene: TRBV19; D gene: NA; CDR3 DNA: TGTGCCAGTAGTTCGGGGGGCGAGGGCAATCAGCCCCAGCATTTT; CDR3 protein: CASSSGGEGNQPQHF
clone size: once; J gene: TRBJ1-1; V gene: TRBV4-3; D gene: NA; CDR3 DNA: TGCGCCAGCAGCCTGGGGAGGGGCACTGAAGCTTTCTTT; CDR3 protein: CASSLGRGTEAFF
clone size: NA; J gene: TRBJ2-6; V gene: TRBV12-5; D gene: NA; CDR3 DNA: TGTGCTAGTGGTGACTACAGTGCAGGACAAAGTCGGGCCAACGTCCTGACTTTC; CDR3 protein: CASGDYSAGQSRANVLTF
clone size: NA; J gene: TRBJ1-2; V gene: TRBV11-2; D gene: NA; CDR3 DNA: TGTGCCAGCAGCTTACAAGGAAACTATGGCTACACCTTC; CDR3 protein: CASSLQGNYGYTF
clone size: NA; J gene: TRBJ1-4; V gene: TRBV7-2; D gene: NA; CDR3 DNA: TGTGCCAGCAGCTTAGGAGGTCCGAGCCCAACTAATGAAAAACTGTTTTTT; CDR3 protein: CASSLGGPSPTNEKLFF
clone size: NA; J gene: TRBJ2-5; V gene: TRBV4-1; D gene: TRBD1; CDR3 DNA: TGCGCCAGCAGCCAGAGACAGGGCGAGGAGACCCAGTACTTC; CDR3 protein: CASSQRQGEETQYF
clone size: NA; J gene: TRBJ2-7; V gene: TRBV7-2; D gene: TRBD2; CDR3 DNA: TGTGCCAGCAGTCGGACTAGCGGCGGCGCAGAAACCTACGAGCAGTACTTC; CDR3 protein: CASSRTSGGAETYEQYF
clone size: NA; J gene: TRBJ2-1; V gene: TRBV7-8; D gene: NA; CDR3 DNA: TGTGCCAGCAGCTTAGCAGCGTGGAAGGATGAGCAGTTCTTC; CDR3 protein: CASSLAAWKDEQFF
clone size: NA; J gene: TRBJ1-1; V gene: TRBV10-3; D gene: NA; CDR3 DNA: TGTGCCATCAGTGAGTCAGGGGGTCGGAGGAACACTGAAGCTTTCTTT; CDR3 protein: CAISESGGRRNTEAFF
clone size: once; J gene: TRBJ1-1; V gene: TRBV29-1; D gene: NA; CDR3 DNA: TGCAGCGTTGGGGGGATGAACACTGAAGCTTTCTTT; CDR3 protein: CSVGGMNTEAFF
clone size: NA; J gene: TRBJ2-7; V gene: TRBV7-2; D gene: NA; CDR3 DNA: TGTGCCAGCAGCTTAGATCCGGGGGCTCGAGAGCAGTACTTC; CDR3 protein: CASSLDPGAREQYF
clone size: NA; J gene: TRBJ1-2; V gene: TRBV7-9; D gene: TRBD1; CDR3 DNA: TGTGCCAGCAGCTTTTACGGGACAGGGTTCTATGGCTACACCTTC; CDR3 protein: CASSFYGTGFYGYTF
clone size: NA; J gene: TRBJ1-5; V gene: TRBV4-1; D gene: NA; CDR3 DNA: TGCGCCAGCAGCCAAGGACGGGAGAATCAGCCCCAGCATTTT; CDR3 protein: CASSQGRENQPQHF
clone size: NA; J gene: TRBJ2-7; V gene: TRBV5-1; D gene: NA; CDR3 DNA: TGCGCCAGCAGCTTGGGGCAGGTCATGGGCTACGAGCAGTACTTC; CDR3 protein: CASSLGQVMGYEQYF
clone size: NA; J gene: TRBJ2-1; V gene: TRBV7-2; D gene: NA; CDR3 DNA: TGTGCCAGCAGCCCCCGTGGAGGCACCTACAATGAGCAGTTCTTC; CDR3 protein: CASSPRGGTYNEQFF
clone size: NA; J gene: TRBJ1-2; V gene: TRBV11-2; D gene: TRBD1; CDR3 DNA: TGTGCCAGCAGCGCGGACAGGGGAAGCTATGGCTACACCTTC; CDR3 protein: CASSADRGSYGYTF
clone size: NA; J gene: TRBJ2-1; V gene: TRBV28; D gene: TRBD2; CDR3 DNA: TGTGCCAGCAGCCAACCGGGACTAGCGGGTCTCTACAATGAGCAGTTCTTC; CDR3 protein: CASSQPGLAGLYNEQFF
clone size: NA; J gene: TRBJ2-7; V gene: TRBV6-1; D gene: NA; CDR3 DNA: TGTGCCAGCAGGGAGAGTGGCGTCTACGAGCAGTACTTC; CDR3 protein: CASRESGVYEQYF
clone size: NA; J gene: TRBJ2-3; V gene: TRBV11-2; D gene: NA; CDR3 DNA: TGTGCCAGCAGCGCCGGGACTAGCACAGATACGCAGTATTTT; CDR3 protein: CASSAGTSTDTQYF
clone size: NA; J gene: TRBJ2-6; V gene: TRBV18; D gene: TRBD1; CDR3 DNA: TGTGCCAGCTCACTAGGGGGCGATGGGGCCAACGTCCTGACTTTC; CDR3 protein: CASSLGGDGANVLTF
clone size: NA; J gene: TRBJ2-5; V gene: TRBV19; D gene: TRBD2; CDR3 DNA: TGTGCCGCGGGGGGAGAGACCCAGTACTTC; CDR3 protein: CAAGGETQYF
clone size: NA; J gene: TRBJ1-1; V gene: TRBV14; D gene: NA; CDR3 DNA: TGTGCCAGCAGCCAAGACAGAAACACTGAAGCTTTCTTT; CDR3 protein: CASSQDRNTEAFF
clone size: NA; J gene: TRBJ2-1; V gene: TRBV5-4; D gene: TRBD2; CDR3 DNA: TGTGCCAGCAGCCTGAGCCTAGCGGTCGAGAATGAGCAGTTCTTC; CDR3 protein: CASSLSLAVENEQFF
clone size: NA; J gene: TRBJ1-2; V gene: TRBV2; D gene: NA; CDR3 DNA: TGTGCCAGCAGTGATGGCAGAAACTATGGCTACACCTTC; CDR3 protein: CASSDGRNYGYTF
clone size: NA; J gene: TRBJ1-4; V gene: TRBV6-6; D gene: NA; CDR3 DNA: TGTGCCAGCAGCCTTACAGGGAGGACTAATGAAAAACTGTTTTTT; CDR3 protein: CASSLTGRTNEKLFF
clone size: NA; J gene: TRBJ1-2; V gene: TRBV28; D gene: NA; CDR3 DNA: TGTGCCAGCATGAAGAGGCCGGACTATGGCTACACCTTC; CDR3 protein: CASMKRPDYGYTF
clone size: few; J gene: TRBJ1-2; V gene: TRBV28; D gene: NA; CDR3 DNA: TGTGCCAGCCGGGGGGGACAATATTTGCATGGCTACACCTTC; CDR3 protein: CASRGGQYLHGYTF
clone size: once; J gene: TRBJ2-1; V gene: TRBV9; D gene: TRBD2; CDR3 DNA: TGTGCCAGCAGCGTAACCCCACTAGCGGATAACGCCTACAATGAGCAGTTCTTC; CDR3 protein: CASSVTPLADNAYNEQFF
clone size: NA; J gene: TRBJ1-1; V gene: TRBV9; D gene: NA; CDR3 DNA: TGTGCCAGCAGCGTAGGGAAAGGGAAGAACACTGAAGCTTTCTTT; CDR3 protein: CASSVGKGKNTEAFF
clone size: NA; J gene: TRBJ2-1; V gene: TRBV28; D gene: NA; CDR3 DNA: TGTGCCAGCAGCCCACCCCAGATCTCCTACAATGAGCAGTTCTTC; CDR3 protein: CASSPPQISYNEQFF
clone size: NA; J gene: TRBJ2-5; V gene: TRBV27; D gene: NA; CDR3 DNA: TGTGCCAGCAAGCTTACAGGGATGTACCAAGAGACCCAGTACTTC; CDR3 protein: CASKLTGMYQETQYF
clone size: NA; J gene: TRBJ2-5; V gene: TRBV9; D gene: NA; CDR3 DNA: TGTGCCAGCAGCGCTTACTCGGGGGTAGGGCAAGAGACCCAGTACTTC; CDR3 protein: CASSAYSGVGQETQYF
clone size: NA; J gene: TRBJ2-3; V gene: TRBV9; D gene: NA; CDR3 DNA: TGTGCCAGCAGCGTCTCTGGAGTCAGCACAGATACGCAGTATTTT; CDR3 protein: CASSVSGVSTDTQYF
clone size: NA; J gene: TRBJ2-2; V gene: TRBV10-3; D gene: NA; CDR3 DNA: TGTGCCATCAGTGAGTCGAGTGTTCAAGGTTTCACCGGGGAGCTGTTTTTT; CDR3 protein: CAISESSVQGFTGELFF
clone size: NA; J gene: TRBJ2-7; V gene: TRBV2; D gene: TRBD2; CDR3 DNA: TGTGCCAGCAGTGAAGCGGGGCGGCTAGCGGGAGTCTACGAGCAGTACTTC; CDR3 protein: CASSEAGRLAGVYEQYF
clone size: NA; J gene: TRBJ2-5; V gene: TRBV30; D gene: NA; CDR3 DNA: TGTGCCTGGAGTCATACGGGACACGGTGAGACCCAGTACTTC; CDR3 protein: CAWSHTGHGETQYF
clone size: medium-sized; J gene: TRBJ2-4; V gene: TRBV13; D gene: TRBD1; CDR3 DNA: TGTGCCAGCAGCTCTGACAGGGGGAAGTCCAAAAACATTCAGTACTTC; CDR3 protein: CASSSDRGKSKNIQYF
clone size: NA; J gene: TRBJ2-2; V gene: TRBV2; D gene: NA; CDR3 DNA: TGTGCCAGCAGTTTCCGGGCTTCTAACACCGGGGAGCTGTTTTTT; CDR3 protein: CASSFRASNTGELFF
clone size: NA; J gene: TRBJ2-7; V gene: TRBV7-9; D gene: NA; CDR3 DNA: TGTGCCAGCAGCTTTATGGTCGGTACCTACGAGCAGTACTTC; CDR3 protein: CASSFMVGTYEQYF
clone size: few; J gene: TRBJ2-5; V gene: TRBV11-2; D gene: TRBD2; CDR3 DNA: TGTGCCAGCAGCTTAGATTTCCAAGTAGCGGGAGCTGGGGAGACCCAGTACTTC; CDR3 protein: CASSLDFQVAGAGETQYF
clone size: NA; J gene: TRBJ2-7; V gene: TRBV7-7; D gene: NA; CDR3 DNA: TGTGCCAGCAGCGAACAGACGATGGGCGAGCAGTACTTC; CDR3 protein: CASSEQTMGEQYF
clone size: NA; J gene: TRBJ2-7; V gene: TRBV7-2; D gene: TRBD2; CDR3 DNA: TGTGCCAGCAGCTTAGTAGGGCCTAGCGGGAGCTCATCCTACGAGCAGTACTTC; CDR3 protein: CASSLVGPSGSSSYEQYF
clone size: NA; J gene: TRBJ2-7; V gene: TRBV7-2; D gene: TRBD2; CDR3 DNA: TGTGCCAGCAGCTTAGCCGGGGGGGAATTACTGTACTTC; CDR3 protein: CASSLAGGELLYF
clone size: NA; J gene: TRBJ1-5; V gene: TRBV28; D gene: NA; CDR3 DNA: TGTGCCAGCAGTTTATACAGTGACCAGCCCCAGCATTTT; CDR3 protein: CASSLYSDQPQHF
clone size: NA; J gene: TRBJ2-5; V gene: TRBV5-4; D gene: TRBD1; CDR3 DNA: TGTGCCAGCAGCGGGGACAGGGAAGAGACCCAGTACTTC; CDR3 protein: CASSGDREETQYF
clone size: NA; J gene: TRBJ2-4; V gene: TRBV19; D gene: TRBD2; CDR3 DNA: TGTGCCAGTAGTATCCCAGGACTAGCGGGAAACAAAAACATTCAGTACTTC; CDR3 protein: CASSIPGLAGNKNIQYF
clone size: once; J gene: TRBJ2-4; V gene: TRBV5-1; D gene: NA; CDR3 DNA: TGCGCCAGCAGCTTGCGGCAGGGGGGCAACATTCAGTACTTC; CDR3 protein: CASSLRQGGNIQYF
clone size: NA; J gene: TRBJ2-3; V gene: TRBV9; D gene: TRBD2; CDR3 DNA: TGTGCCAGCACCAGACTAGCGGGCACAGATACGCAGTATTTT; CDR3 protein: CASTRLAGTDTQYF
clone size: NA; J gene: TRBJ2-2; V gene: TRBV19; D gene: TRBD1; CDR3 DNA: TGTGCCAGTACCGTAACCCCCCAGGGGGCTTCCGGGGAGCTGTTTTTT; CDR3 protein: CASTVTPQGASGELFF
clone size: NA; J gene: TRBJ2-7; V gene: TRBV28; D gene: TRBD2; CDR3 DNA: TGTGCCAGCAGCCCCCCGGGGTCGACGGGAGGGCCTTTTGAGCAGTACTTC; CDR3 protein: CASSPPGSTGGPFEQYF
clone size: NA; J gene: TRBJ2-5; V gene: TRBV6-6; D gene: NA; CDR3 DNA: TGTGCCACCAAGGGGGGGGCGGGGGAGACCCAGTACTTC; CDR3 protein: CATKGGAGETQYF
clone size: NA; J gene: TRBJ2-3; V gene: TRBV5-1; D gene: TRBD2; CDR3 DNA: TGCGCCAGCAGCTTGGAGCGGTCTAGCGGGAGTTCAGATACGCAGTATTTT; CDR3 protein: CASSLERSSGSSDTQYF
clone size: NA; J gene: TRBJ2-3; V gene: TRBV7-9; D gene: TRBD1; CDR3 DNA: TGTGCCAGCGGAACGAGACAGGGGTGGGATACGCAGTATTTT; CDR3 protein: CASGTRQGWDTQYF
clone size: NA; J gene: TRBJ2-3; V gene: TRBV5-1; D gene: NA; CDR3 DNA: TGCGCCAGCAGCTTGTCGCCTAGCGCGAACACAGATACGCAGTATTTT; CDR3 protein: CASSLSPSANTDTQYF
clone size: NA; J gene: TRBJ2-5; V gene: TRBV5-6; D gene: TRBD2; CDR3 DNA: TGTGCCAGCAGCGTGACTAGCGGGACCGTCCAAGAGACCCAGTACTTC; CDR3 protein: CASSVTSGTVQETQYF